This record covers a single T cell receptor beta chain. Its matching antigen is unknown. Measured with immunoSEQ multiplex PCR; TCRdb has only the in-frame clones, and not every one. The data hold approximately 590,000 clones, with about 95% observed a single time. The sample comes from a study of shared clonotypes between healthy human individuals. Background on the study: Donor ages ranged 18 to 49 years: a couple of women, a few men. Study-wide results and caveats: Naive subsets generally exceeded memory subsets in estimated richness.

Losses at the gene ends were 0 bases for V and 6 bases for J; bases not matched to a gene: 16. Germline V gene sequence: CDR1 LNHDA, CDR2 SQIVND (reference sequence). The CDR3 consists of 18 residues. CD45RO negativity and positive selection for CCR7 defined naive CD8 cells, a population that excluded terminally differentiated effector memory CD45RA+ cells. This sequence originates from a young woman in good health. The material sequenced was naive CD8+ T cells sorted from blood. The genes are TRBV19 and TRBJ1-1, with 7 positions matching TRBD1. For the CDR3, the DNA is TGTGCCAGTAGTATAGACGACGAGATAGACAGGGTTTCCCCTGAAGCTTTCTTT. Encoded protein: CASSIDDEIDRVSPEAFF. Full variable domain (remainder filled in from reference TRBV19 and TRBJ1-1): DGGITQSPKYLFRKEGQNVTLSCEQNLNHDAMYWYRQDPGQGLRLIYYSQIVNDFQKGDIAEGYSVSREKKESFPLTVTSAQKNPTAFYLCASSIDDEIDRVSPEAFFGQGTRLTVV.